The 16 T cell receptor beta chains in this list originate from one sample, sequenced in a study of spatial heterogeneity in lung cancer. Time point denoted: sample taken at primary tumor resection. Without sorting, whole RNA was sequenced from tumor, nontumor lung or frozen PBMC. TCRdb re-called the 5' RACE reads through MiXCR, storing one row per CDR3 protein. This sample has approximately 40,000 distinct CDR3 sequences; about 6.7% occur once, and the top ten carry 43%. Source: PBMCs, taken at surgery. The source of these receptors is a female donor with early-stage non-small cell lung cancer.

This clonotype was seen ten or more times. The CDR3: CASSFLILGDGYTF. The CDR3 DNA reads TGTGCCAGCAGTTTCCTGATCCTAGGCGATGGCTACACCTTC. The chain joins TRBV6-1 to TRBJ1-2; D remains ambiguous. Trimming shortened V by 5 bases and J by 6 bases, and 16 bases separated the two germline ends. The CDR3 runs to 14 residues. From germline, CDR1 is MNHNS and CDR2 SASEGT.

This clonotype occurred many times. This chain uses TRBV20-1 with TRBJ2-7, with 8 bases lining up with TRBD1. The V and J ends lost 3 bases and 2 bases, in that order; junction bases with no gene match: 9. The CDR3 length is 15 residues. The germline V gene has CDR1 DFQATT and CDR2 SNEGSKA (reference sequence). DNA for the CDR3: TGCAGTGCTAGGCCCAGGGGGCTCCCCGCCTACGAGCAGTACTTC. This encodes CSARPRGLPAYEQYF.

In this sample, this clonotype turned up many times. V gene TRBV5-6 combines with J gene TRBJ2-7, with D unresolved. V lost 1 base to trimming and J lost 2 bases, with 10 bases between them. This CDR3 is 14 amino acids long. The germline V gene encodes CDR1 SGHDT and CDR2 YYEEEE. This CDR3 is CASSLSVPTYEQYF. CDR3 DNA: TGTGCCAGCAGCTTGTCTGTGCCGACCTACGAGCAGTACTTC.

J is TRBJ2-4 and V is TRBV7-9, with 13 positions matching TRBD2. CDR3 size: 14 residues. Looked up from germline, CDR1 is SEHNR and CDR2 is FQNEAQ (reference sequence). The junction had 9 bases not matched to a gene; V was cut back by 5 bases and J by 14 bases. CDR3 in DNA: TGTGCCAGCAGCCTTCCCGGGACTAGCGGGACGGAGTACTTC. Amino acids: CASSLPGTSGTEYF.

This clonotype occurred many times. The chain carries TRBV28 and TRBJ1-5; tentative D call: TRBD1 (6 bases). CDR3 length: 15 residues. Germline V gene sequence: CDR1 MDHEN, CDR2 SYDVKM. The V and J ends lost 6 bases and 5 bases respectively, with 17 bases between them. As DNA, the CDR3 is TGTGCCAGCAGGGGGGGGACATGGGGCGATCAGCCCCAGCATTTT. Translated, it gives CASRGGTWGDQPQHF.

The rearrangement uses TRBV19 and TRBJ1-1, with 7 positions matching TRBD1. Unmatched junction bases numbered 20, after V lost 2 bases and J lost 5 bases. CDR1 is LNHDA and CDR2 is SQIVND in the germline V gene (reference sequence). The CDR3 has 19 residues. The DNA for the CDR3 is TGTGCCAGTAGTATACCCGGAGGGGCGACAGGGTGGGATTGGACTGAAGCTTTCTTT. Translation: CASSIPGGATGWDWTEAFF.

The table lists this clonotype with many counts. This rearrangement joins TRBV7-2 to TRBJ2-1; TRBD2 aligns across 8 bases. Germline CDR1 reads SGHTA; CDR2 reads FQGNSA. Unmatched junction bases numbered 6, after V lost 5 bases and J lost 6 bases. The CDR3 covers 14 residues. The CDR3, as DNA: TGTGCCAGCAGCATAACCGGGACTAGCAATGAGCAGTTCTTC. Amino acids: CASSITGTSNEQFF. The whole variable domain, remainder taken from reference TRBV7-2 and TRBJ2-1, is GAGVSQSPSNKVTEKGKDVELRCDPISGHTALYWYRQSLGQGLEFLIYFQGNSAPDKSGLPSDRFSAERTGGSVSTLTIQRTQQEDSAVYLCASSITGTSNEQFFGPGTRLTVL.

This clonotype was counted many times. This rearrangement joins TRBV6-5 to TRBJ2-5; 7 positions match TRBD1. The germline V gene has CDR1 MNHEY and CDR2 SVGAGI. The V segment lost 2 bases and the J segment 1 base; nucleotides outside the gene matches: 4. This CDR3 is built from 15 residues. CDR3 sequence reads: CASSYAQGPQETQYF. The DNA of the CDR3 is TGTGCCAGCAGTTACGCACAGGGGCCCCAAGAGACCCAGTACTTC.

This clonotype has at least ten counts. The rearrangement links TRBV6-2 or TRBV6-3 to TRBJ2-7, with D possibly being TRBD1 or TRBD2 (5 bases each). The CDR3 contains 13 residues. Trimming took off 2 bases at V and 4 bases at J, with 9 bases between the two ends. The germline CDR1 and CDR2 sequences are MNHEY and SVGEGT. The CDR3 loop reads CASSYKGPYEQYF. DNA of the CDR3: TGTGCCAGCAGTTACAAGGGACCGTACGAGCAGTACTTC.

This clonotype was seen many times. V gene TRBV6-6 combines with J gene TRBJ2-7; D might be TRBD1 (5 bases). This CDR3 has 14 residues. Germline V gene sequence: CDR1 MNHNY, CDR2 SVGAGI (reference sequence). Deletions cut 0 bases from V and 2 bases from J, with 8 bases between. In DNA, the CDR3 is TGTGCCAGCAGTTACTCAACAGGAGCCTACGAGCAGTACTTC. Amino acid sequence: CASSYSTGAYEQYF.

This clonotype has ten or more counts. The J gene is TRBJ2-4, the V gene TRBV9; D unclear. CDR3 length equals 14 residues. V dropped 0 bases and J dropped 5 bases, with 9 bases sitting between them. CDR1 is SGDLS, CDR2 YYNGEE, per germline. CDR3: CASSVAPSENIQYF. The CDR3 DNA reads TGTGCCAGCAGCGTAGCCCCGTCTGAAAACATTCAGTACTTC.

This clonotype occurred many times. The rearrangement uses TRBV6-2 or TRBV6-3 and TRBJ2-2, with D tentatively TRBD1 (6 bases). Trimming took off 4 bases at V and 3 bases at J, with 12 bases between the two ends. The CDR3 runs 15 residues. Germline V gene sequence: CDR1 MNHEY, CDR2 SVGEGT. The CDR3 here is CASSSWGRYTGELFF. The DNA for the CDR3 is TGTGCCAGCAGTTCTTGGGGGCGTTACACCGGGGAGCTGTTTTTT.

This clonotype was counted at least ten times. The rearrangement uses TRBV7-9 and TRBJ1-2, with D possibly matching TRBD1 (5 bases). V was shortened by 7 bases and J by 1 base, with 22 bases between the two germline ends. Germline CDR1 SEHNR, CDR2 FQNEAQ (reference sequence). CDR3 size: 17 residues. The CDR3 spells CASTQGVPPQINYGYTF. The CDR3, as DNA: TGTGCCAGCACCCAAGGGGTCCCGCCCCAGATTAACTATGGCTACACCTTC.

This clonotype was detected ten times or more. J is TRBJ1-2 and V is TRBV28; possible D gene TRBD1, 6 bases. The CDR3 contains 16 residues. Germline V CDR1 and CDR2: MDHEN, SYDVKM. V was trimmed by 3 bases and J by 8 bases, leaving 22 bases between them. The CDR3 is CASSFNLVGQQGGYTF. The DNA for the CDR3 is TGTGCCAGCAGTTTCAATCTTGTTGGACAGCAGGGAGGCTACACCTTC.

This clonotype showed up just a few times. J is TRBJ2-4 and V is TRBV14, with TRBD2 identical over 9 bases. V gave up 4 bases and J gave up 1 base; unmatched junction bases: 14. This CDR3 is 19 amino acids long. The germline V gene encodes CDR1 SGHDN and CDR2 FVKESK. The CDR3 DNA follows: TGTGCCAGCAGCCGTCCCGGGACTAGCCCGCTGAGGGCCAAAAACATTCAGTACTTC. Protein: CASSRPGTSPLRAKNIQYF.

This clonotype was detected a few times. The chain links TRBV29-1 to TRBJ1-5; the match to TRBD1 covers 9 bases. The CDR3 is 14 residues long. V dropped 4 bases and J dropped 6; count of bases not matched to a gene: 7. Germline CDR1 is SQVTM and CDR2 is ANQGSEA. CDR3: CSVGGTGGGQPQHF. The CDR3 DNA follows: TGCAGCGTTGGGGGAACAGGGGGCGGTCAGCCCCAGCATTTT.